These 6 T cell receptor beta chains share one sample of origin, sequenced in a study of STAT5B mutations in CD4+ large granular lymphocyte leukemia. Method: immunoSEQ multiplex PCR; TCRdb's copy keeps in-frame clones and lacks some. The data hold approximately 24,000 clones, with 55% to 75% observed a single time. The sequencing input was CD4+ T cells from blood buffy coats. The receptors originated from a human donor in good health.

The rearrangement joins TRBV19 to TRBJ1-1; 10 nucleotides match TRBD1. The germline CDR1 and CDR2 sequences are LNHDA and SQIVND (reference sequence). The ends lost 3 bases at V and 5 bases at J; junction bases unmatched: 12. The CDR3 is made up of 17 amino acids. The CDR3 nucleotides read TGTGCCAGTAGTATGGGCCCGGGACAGGGGCCCGGGACTGAAGCTTTCTTT. Its translation is CASSMGPGQGPGTEAFF.

The J gene is TRBJ1-5, the V gene TRBV4-1; unclear D gene. The CDR3 spans 12 residues. The ends were cut back, 1 base at V and 9 bases at J, with 7 bases in the middle. Germline V gene sequence: CDR1 MGHRA, CDR2 YSYEKL. The CDR3 DNA reads TGCGCCAGCAGCCAAGCCGGAGGGCCCCAGCATTTT. The encoded protein is CASSQAGGPQHF.

The chain uses TRBV4-1 and TRBJ2-3; 7 bases fit TRBD1. Trimming took 1 base from V and 4 from J; bases not matched to a gene: 11. This CDR3 contains 17 residues. CDR1 MGHRA and CDR2 YSYEKL come from the germline V gene. The chain's CDR3 is CASSQVLRTGRPDTQYF. CDR3 nucleotides: TGCGCCAGCAGCCAAGTATTGCGGACAGGCAGACCAGATACGCAGTATTTT.

This clone appeared a single time. The V and J genes are TRBV6-1 and TRBJ2-7; D uncertain. The V end was cut by 1 base, the J end by 0 bases, with 10 bases between. In germline, CDR1 is MNHNS, CDR2 SASEGT. The CDR3 is 15 amino acids. The CDR3 nucleotides read TGTGCCAGCAGTGAAGGCTCATCCCTCTCCTACGAGCAGTACTTC. Translation gives CASSEGSSLSYEQYF.

This clone was observed a single time. The chain is built from TRBV7-2 and TRBJ1-1; no clear D. The length of the CDR3 is 14 residues. With 0 bases removed from V and 1 base from J, the gap between germline ends came to 6 bases. CDR1 SGHTA and CDR2 FQGNSA come from the germline V gene. The DNA of the CDR3 is TGTGCCAGCAGCTTAGCGGGAAAGAACACTGAAGCTTTCTTT. Protein sequence: CASSLAGKNTEAFF.

The rearrangement joins TRBV5-8 to TRBJ2-1; 10 bases map to TRBD1. This CDR3 has 15 amino acids. The germline CDR1 and CDR2 sequences are SGHTS and YDEGEE. J gave up 7 bases and V 0 bases, and 4 bases lay outside the gene matches. The CDR3 bases are TGTGCCAGCAGCTTGGAGGGACAGGGGTTTAATGAGCAGTTCTTC. Encoded protein: CASSLEGQGFNEQFF.